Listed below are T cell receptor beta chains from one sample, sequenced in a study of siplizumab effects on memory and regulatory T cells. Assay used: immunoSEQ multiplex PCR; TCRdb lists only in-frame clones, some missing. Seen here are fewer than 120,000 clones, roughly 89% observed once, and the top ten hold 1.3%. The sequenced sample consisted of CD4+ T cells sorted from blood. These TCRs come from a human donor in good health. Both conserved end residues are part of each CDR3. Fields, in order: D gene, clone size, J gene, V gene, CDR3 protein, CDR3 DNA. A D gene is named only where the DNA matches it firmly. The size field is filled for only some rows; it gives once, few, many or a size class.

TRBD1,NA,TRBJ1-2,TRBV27,CASSSPGQLNGYTF,TGTGCCAGCAGTTCACCGGGACAGCTGAATGGCTACACCTTC
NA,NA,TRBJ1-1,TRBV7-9,CASSSYTEAFF,TGTGCCAGCAGTTCCTACACTGAAGCTTTCTTT
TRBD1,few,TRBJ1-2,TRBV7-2,CASSLANRGHGYTF,TGTGCCAGCAGCTTAGCTAACAGGGGGCACGGCTACACCTTC
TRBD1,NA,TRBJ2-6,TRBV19,CASSIAQGSSGANVLTF,TGTGCCAGTAGTATCGCACAGGGGTCGTCTGGGGCCAACGTCCTGACTTTC
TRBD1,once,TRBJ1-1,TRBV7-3,CASSPTRGTGFEAFF,TGTGCCAGCAGCCCTACAAGGGGGACAGGGTTTGAAGCTTTCTTT
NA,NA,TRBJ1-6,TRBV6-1,CASSETPRLGRQDSYNSPLHF,TGTGCCAGCAGTGAAACGCCTCGCCTCGGACGGCAAGATTCTTATAATTCACCCCTCCACTTT
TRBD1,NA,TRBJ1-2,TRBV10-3,CAVRPGQGIVGYTF,TGTGCCGTCCGGCCGGGACAGGGGATCGTCGGCTACACCTTC
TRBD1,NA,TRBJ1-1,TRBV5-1,CASSPDRAGRAFF,TGCGCCAGCAGCCCAGACAGGGCGGGTCGGGCTTTCTTT
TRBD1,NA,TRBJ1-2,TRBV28,CASTTGQGLYGYTF,TGTGCCAGCACCACCGGACAGGGACTTTATGGCTACACCTTC
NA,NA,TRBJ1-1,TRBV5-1,CASSLSPNTEAFF,TGCGCCAGCAGCTTGTCCCCTAACACTGAAGCTTTCTTT
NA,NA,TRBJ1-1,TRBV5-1,CASSLGVSNTEAFF,TGCGCCAGCAGCTTGGGTGTCAGTAACACTGAAGCTTTCTTT
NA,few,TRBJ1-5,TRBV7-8,CASSLPDQPQHF,TGTGCCAGCAGCTTACCGGATCAGCCCCAGCATTTT
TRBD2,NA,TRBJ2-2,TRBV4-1,CASSQAFWTSGPNTGELFF,TGCGCCAGCAGCCAAGCTTTCTGGACTAGCGGGCCGAACACCGGGGAGCTGTTTTTT
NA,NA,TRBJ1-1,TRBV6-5,CASKRGGKDFF,TGTGCCAGCAAACGAGGGGGTAAGGATTTCTTT
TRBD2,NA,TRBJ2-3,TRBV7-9,CASSPGTSGSADTQYF,TGTGCCAGCAGCCCTGGTACTAGCGGGAGCGCAGATACGCAGTATTTT
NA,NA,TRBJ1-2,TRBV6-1,CASSEDFNYGYTF,TGTGCCAGCAGTGAAGACTTTAACTATGGCTACACCTTC
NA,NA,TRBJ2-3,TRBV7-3,CASSARIEDTQYF,TGTGCCAGCAGCGCTAGGATCGAAGATACGCAGTATTTT
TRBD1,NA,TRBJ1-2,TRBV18,CASSSWGQGDYGYTF,TGTGCCAGCTCGTCTTGGGGACAGGGGGACTATGGCTACACCTTC
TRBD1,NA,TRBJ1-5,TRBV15,CATSRGQGDNQPQHF,TGTGCCACCAGCAGGGGACAGGGGGACAATCAGCCCCAGCATTTT
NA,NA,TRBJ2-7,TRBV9,CASSVGLTQDYEQYF,TGTGCCAGCAGCGTAGGACTCACTCAGGATTACGAGCAGTACTTC
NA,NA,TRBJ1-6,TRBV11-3,CASSLNRISPLHF,TGTGCCAGCAGCTTAAATCGAATCTCACCCCTCCACTTT
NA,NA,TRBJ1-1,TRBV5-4,CASSLPGRNTEAFF,TGTGCCAGCAGCTTACCGGGACGGAACACTGAAGCTTTCTTT
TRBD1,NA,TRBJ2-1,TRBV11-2,CASSLVATGAYNEQFF,TGTGCCAGCAGCTTAGTCGCGACAGGGGCCTACAATGAGCAGTTCTTC
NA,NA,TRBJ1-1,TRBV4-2,CASSPPQGHSEAFF,TGTGCCAGCAGCCCCCCCCAGGGGCACAGTGAAGCTTTCTTT
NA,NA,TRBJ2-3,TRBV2,CASSEKGTQYF,TGTGCCAGCAGTGAGAAAGGGACGCAGTATTTT
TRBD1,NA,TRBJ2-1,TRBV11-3,CASSLGGTGRNEQFF,TGTGCCAGCAGCTTAGGCGGGACAGGGAGGAATGAGCAGTTCTTC
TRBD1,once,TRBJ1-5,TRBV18,CASSPTRQGTGSYQPQHF,TGTGCCAGCTCACCCACTCGACAGGGCACAGGCTCCTATCAGCCCCAGCATTTT
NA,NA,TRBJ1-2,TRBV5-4,CASSSQSRVLYGYTF,TGTGCCAGCAGCTCCCAATCCAGGGTTCTATATGGCTACACCTTC
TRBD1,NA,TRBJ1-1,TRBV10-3,CAISEPGQGVNTEAFF,TGTGCCATCAGTGAACCGGGACAGGGGGTGAACACTGAAGCTTTCTTT
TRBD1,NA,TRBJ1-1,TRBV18,CASSPRTGYTEAFF,TGTGCCAGCTCACCAAGGACAGGGTATACTGAAGCTTTCTTT
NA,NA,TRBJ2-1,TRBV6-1,CASSEVAGYNEQFF,TGTGCCAGCAGTGAAGTCGCAGGCTACAATGAGCAGTTCTTC
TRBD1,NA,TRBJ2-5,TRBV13,CASSLARDRQETQYF,TGTGCCAGCAGCTTAGCCCGGGACAGACAAGAGACCCAGTACTTC
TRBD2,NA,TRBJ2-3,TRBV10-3,CAISSSSGRARDTQYF,TGTGCCATCAGTTCTTCTAGCGGGAGGGCCAGAGATACGCAGTATTTT
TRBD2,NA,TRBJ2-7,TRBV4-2,CASSPPPGGPVYEQYF,TGTGCCAGCAGCCCCCCCCCGGGAGGGCCAGTCTACGAGCAGTACTTC
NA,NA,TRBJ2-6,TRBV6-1,CASSEFGPVSGANVLTF,TGTGCCAGCAGTGAATTCGGCCCCGTCTCTGGGGCCAACGTCCTGACTTTC
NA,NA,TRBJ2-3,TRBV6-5,CASSYTTRSALDTQYF,TGTGCCAGCAGTTACACAACTAGATCTGCCTTGGATACGCAGTATTTT
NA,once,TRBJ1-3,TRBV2,CASSGGLSHSGNTIYF,TGTGCCAGCAGTGGAGGACTTTCTCACTCTGGAAACACCATATATTTT
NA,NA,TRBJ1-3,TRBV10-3,CAISTPSGNTIYF,TGTGCCATCAGCACACCTTCTGGAAACACCATATATTTT
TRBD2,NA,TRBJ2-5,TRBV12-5,CASGLIGGSETQYF,TGTGCTAGTGGTTTGATCGGGGGGTCGGAGACCCAGTACTTC
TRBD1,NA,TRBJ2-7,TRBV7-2,CASSLLSSRTGGHLDEQYF,TGTGCCAGCAGCTTACTATCGTCCCGGACAGGGGGCCACCTGGACGAGCAGTACTTC
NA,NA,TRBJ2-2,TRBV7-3,CASSLTSEHTGELFF,TGTGCCAGCAGCTTAACTAGCGAGCACACCGGGGAGCTGTTTTTT
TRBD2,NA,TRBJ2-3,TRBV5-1,CASSLDAGGSTDTQYF,TGCGCCAGCAGCTTGGATGCGGGGGGGAGCACAGATACGCAGTATTTT
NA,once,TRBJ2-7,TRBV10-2,CASSDFTGREQYF,TGCGCCAGCAGTGATTTCACAGGGCGCGAGCAGTACTTC
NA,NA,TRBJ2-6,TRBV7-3,CAIGEGANVLTF,TGTGCCATAGGAGAAGGGGCCAACGTCCTGACTTTC
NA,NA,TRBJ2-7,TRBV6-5,CASRLGYEQYF,TGTGCCAGCAGACTGGGGTACGAGCAGTACTTC
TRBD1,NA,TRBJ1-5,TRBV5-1,CASSAGQGFNQPQHF,TGCGCCAGCAGCGCGGGACAGGGGTTCAATCAGCCCCAGCATTTT
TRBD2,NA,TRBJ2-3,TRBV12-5,CASGLERETDTQYF,TGTGCTAGTGGTTTGGAGCGGGAGACAGATACGCAGTATTTT
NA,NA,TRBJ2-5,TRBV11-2,CASSLDQGQGGTQYF,TGTGCCAGCAGCTTAGATCAGGGGCAAGGAGGGACCCAGTACTTC
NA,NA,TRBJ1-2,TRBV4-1,CASSQDSTGMLGGYTF,TGCGCCAGCAGCCAAGATAGCACAGGCATGTTGGGTGGCTACACCTTC
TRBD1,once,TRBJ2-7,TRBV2,CACVRDRAREQYF,TGTGCCTGTGTGAGGGACAGGGCTCGGGAGCAGTACTTC
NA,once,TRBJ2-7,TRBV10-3,CAISGQEYEQYF,TGTGCCATCAGTGGGCAGGAATACGAGCAGTACTTC
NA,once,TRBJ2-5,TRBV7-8,CASSLAETQETQYF,TGTGCCAGCAGCTTAGCAGAAACCCAAGAGACCCAGTACTTC
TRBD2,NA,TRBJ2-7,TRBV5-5,CASSPRLARSSYEQYF,TGTGCCAGCAGCCCGAGACTAGCGAGGAGCTCCTACGAGCAGTACTTC
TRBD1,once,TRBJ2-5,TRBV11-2,CASSRGTGQRETQYF,TGTGCCAGCAGCCGCGGGACAGGGCAACGAGAGACCCAGTACTTC